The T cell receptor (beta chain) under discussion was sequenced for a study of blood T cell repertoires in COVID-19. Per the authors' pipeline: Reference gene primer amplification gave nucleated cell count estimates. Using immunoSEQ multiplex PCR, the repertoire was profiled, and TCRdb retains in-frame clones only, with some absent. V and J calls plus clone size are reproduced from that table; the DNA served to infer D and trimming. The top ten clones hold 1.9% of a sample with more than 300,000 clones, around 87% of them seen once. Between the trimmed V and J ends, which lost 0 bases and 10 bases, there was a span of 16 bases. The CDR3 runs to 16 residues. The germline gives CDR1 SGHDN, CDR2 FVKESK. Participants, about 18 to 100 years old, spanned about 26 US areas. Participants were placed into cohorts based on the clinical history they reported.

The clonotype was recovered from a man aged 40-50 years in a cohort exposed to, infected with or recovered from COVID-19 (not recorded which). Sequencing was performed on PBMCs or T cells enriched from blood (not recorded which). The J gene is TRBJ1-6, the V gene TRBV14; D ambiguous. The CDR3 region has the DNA TGTGCCAGCAGCCAAGATTTTCCGGTTTCGGGATCACCCCTCCACTTT. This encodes CASSQDFPVSGSPLHF.